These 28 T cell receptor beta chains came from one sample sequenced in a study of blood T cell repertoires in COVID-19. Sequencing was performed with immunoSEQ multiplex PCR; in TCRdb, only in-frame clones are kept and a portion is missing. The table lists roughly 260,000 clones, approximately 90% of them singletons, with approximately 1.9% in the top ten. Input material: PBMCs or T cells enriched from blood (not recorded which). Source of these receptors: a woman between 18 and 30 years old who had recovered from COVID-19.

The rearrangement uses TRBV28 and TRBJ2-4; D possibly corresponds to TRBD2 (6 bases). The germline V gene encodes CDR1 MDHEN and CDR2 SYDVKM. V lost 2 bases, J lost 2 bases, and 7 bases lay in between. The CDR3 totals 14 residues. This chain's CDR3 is CASSLGGSKNIQYF. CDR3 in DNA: TGTGCCAGCAGTTTAGGGGGGTCCAAAAACATTCAGTACTTC. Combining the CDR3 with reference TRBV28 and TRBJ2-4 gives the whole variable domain DVKVTQSSRYLVKRTGEKVFLECVQDMDHENMFWYRQDPGLGLRLIYFSYDVKMKEKGDIPEGYSVSREKKERFSLILESASTNQTSMYLCASSLGGSKNIQYFGAGTRLSVL.

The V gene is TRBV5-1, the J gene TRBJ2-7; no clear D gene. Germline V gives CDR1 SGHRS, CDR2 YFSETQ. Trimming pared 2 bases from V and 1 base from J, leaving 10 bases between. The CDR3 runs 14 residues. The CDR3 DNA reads TGCGCCAGCAGCTTCGGCAGGCTGTCCTACGAGCAGTACTTC. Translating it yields CASSFGRLSYEQYF.

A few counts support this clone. The CDR3 region has the DNA TGTGCCAGCAGTGTATATGAGCAGTTCTTC. It yields the protein CASSVYEQFF. The genes are TRBV2 and TRBJ2-1, with unresolved D. Germline V gene lookup returns CDR1 SNHLY and CDR2 FYNNEI. This CDR3 spans 10 amino acids. The V gene lost 4 bases and the J gene lost 8 bases, with 3 bases spanning the gap.

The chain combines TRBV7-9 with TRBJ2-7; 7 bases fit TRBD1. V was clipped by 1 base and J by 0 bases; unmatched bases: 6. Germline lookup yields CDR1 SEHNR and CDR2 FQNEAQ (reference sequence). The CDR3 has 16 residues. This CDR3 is CASSLGPGTASYEQYF. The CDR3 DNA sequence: TGTGCCAGCAGCTTAGGACCCGGGACAGCCTCCTACGAGCAGTACTTC. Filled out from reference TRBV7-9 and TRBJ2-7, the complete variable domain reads DTGVSQNPRHKITKRGQNVTFRCDPISEHNRLYWYRQTLGQGPEFLTYFQNEAQLEKSRLLSDRFSAERPKGSFSTLEIQRTEQGDSAMYLCASSLGPGTASYEQYFGPGTRLTVT.

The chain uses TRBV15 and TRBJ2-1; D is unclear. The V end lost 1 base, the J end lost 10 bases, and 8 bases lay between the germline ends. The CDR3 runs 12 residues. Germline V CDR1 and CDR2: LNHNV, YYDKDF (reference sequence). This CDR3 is CATSRVAAEQFF. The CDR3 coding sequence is TGTGCCACCAGCAGAGTGGCTGCCGAGCAGTTCTTC.

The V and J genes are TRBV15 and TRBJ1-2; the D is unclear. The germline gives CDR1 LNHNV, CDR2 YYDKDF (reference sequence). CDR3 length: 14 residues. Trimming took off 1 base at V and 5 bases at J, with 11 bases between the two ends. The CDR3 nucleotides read TGTGCCACCAGCAGAGTAGGAGTATTTTATGGCTACACCTTC. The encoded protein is CATSRVGVFYGYTF. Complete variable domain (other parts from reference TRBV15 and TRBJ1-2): DAMVIQNPRYQVTQFGKPVTLSCSQTLNHNVMYWYQQKSSQAPKLLFHYYDKDFNNEADTPDNFQSRRPNTSFCFLDIRSPGLGDTAMYLCATSRVGVFYGYTFGSGTRLTVV.

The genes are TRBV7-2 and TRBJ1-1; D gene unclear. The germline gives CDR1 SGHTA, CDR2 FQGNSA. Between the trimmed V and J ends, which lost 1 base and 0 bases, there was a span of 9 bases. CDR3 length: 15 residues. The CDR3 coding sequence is TGTGCCAGCAGCTTAGTGGGCAGTTTGAACACTGAAGCTTTCTTT. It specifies CASSLVGSLNTEAFF.

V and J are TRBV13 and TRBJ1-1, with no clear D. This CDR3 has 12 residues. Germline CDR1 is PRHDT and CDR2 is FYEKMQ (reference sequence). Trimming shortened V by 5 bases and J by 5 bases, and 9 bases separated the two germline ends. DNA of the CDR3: TGTGCCAGCAGCCAGGCGTCAACTGAAGCTTTCTTT. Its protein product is CASSQASTEAFF.

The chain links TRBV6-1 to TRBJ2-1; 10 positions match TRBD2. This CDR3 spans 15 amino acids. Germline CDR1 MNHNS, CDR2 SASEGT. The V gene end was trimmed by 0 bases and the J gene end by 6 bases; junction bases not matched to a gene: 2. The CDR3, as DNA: TGTGCCAGCAGTGAAGCGCAGCGGGGGGGCAATGAGCAGTTCTTC. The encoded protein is CASSEAQRGGNEQFF.

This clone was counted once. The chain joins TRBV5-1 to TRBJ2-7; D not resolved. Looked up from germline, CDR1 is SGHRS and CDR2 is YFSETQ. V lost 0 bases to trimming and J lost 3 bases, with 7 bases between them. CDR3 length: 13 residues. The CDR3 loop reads CASSLGLRYEQYF. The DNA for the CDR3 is TGCGCCAGCAGCTTGGGACTTCGCTACGAGCAGTACTTC.

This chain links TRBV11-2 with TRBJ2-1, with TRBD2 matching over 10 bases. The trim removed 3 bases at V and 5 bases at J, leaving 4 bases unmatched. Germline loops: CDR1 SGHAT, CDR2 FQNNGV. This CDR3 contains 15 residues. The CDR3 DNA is TGTGCCAGCAGCTTCATAGCGGGAGGCGACAATGAGCAGTTCTTC. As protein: CASSFIAGGDNEQFF.

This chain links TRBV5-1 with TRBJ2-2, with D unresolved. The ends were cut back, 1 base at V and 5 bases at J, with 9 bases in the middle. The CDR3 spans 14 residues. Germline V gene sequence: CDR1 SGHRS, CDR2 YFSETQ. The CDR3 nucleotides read TGCGCCAGCAGCTTGAACCAGGTGACCGGGGAGCTGTTTTTT. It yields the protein CASSLNQVTGELFF.

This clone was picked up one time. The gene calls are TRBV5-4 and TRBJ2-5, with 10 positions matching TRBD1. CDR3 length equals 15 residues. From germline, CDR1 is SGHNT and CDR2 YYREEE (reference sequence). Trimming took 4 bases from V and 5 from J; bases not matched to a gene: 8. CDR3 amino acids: CASSRIDRGLETQYF. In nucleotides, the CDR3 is TGTGCCAGCAGCCGAATAGACAGGGGGCTGGAGACCCAGTACTTC.

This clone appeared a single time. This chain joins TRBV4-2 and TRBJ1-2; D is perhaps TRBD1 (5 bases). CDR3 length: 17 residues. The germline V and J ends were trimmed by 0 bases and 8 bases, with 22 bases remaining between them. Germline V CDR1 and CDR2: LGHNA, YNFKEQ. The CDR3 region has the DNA TGTGCCAGCAGCCAAGATTTAAGAGGCGGCCTCGGGGGGGGCTACACCTTC. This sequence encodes CASSQDLRGGLGGGYTF.

CDR3 DNA sequence: TGTGCCAGTTCCGGGACAGGGGGCTATGGCTACACCTTC. It encodes CASSGTGGYGYTF. The chain links TRBV19 to TRBJ1-2; 11 bases align to TRBD1. Germline V gene lookup returns CDR1 LNHDA and CDR2 SQIVND (reference sequence). The CDR3 extends over 13 amino acids. The trim removed 8 bases at V and 4 bases at J, leaving 3 bases unmatched.

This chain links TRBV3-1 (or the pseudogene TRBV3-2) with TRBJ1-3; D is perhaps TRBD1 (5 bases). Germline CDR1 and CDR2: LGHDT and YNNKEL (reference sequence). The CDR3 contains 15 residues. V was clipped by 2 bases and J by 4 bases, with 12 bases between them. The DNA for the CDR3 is TGTGCCAGCAGCCAATGGTCGGGGGTCGGAAACACCATATATTTT. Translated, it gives CASSQWSGVGNTIYF.

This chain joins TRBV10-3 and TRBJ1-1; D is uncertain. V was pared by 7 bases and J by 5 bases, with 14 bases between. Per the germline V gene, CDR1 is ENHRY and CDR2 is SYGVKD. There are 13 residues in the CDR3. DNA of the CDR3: TGTGCCATCACGATAGACCGGGAAACTGAAGCTTTCTTT. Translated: CAITIDRETEAFF.

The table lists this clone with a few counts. The CDR3 DNA reads as TGTGCCAGCTCACCAGGGGCCCCGGAGCGGCCCCAGCATTTT. It codes for CASSPGAPERPQHF. This chain connects TRBV18 to TRBJ1-5; D perhaps matches TRBD1 (5 bases). The CDR3 has 14 residues. Germline CDR1 is KGHSH and CDR2 is LQKENI. V dropped 2 bases and J dropped 9 bases, with 14 bases sitting between them.

CDR3 bases: TGTGCCAGTAGTATATTTGGGCAGGGAGGCTATGGCTACACCTTC. It is translated as CASSIFGQGGYGYTF. This sequence joins TRBV19 and TRBJ1-2, with a possible D match to TRBD1 (5 bases). From germline, CDR1 is LNHDA and CDR2 SQIVND (reference sequence). CDR3 length equals 15 residues. Trimming removed 2 bases from V and 4 bases from J, with 14 bases in between.

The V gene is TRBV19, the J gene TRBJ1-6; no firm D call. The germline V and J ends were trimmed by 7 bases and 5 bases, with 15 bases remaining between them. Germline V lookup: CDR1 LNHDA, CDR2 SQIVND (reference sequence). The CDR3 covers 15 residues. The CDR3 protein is CASNPTPLNNSPLHF. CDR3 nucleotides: TGTGCCAGTAATCCGACACCTCTCAATAATTCACCCCTCCACTTT.

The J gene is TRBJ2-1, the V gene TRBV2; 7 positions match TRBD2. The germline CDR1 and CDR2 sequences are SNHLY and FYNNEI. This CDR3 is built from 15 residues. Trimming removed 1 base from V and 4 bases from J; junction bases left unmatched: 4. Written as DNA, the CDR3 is TGTGCCAGCAGTGAAGTGGCGGGAGCTTACAATGAGCAGTTCTTC. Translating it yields CASSEVAGAYNEQFF.

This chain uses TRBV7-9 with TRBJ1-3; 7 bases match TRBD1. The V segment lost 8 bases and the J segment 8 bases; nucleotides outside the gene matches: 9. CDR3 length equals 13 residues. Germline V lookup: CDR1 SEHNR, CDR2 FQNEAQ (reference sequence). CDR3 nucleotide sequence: TGTGCCAGCTCCCCACAGGGGAGAGACACCATATATTTT. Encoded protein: CASSPQGRDTIYF.

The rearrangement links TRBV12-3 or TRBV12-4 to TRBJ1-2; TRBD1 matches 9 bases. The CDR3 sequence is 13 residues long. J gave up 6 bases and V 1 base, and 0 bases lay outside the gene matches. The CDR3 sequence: CASSLGTGDGYTF. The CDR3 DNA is TGTGCCAGCAGTTTAGGGACAGGGGATGGCTACACCTTC.

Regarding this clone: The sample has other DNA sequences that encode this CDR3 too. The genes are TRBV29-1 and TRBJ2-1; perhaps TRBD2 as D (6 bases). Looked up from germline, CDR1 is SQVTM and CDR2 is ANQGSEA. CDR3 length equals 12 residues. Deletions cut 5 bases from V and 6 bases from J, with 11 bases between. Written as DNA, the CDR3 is TGCAGCGTTCGGCGGGAACTCAATGAGCAGTTCTTC. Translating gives CSVRRELNEQFF.

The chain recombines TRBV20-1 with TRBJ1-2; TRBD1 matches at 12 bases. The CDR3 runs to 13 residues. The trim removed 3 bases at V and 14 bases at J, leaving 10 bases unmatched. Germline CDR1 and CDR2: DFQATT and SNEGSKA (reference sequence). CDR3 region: CSASGGTGGGLTF. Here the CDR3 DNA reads TGCAGTGCTAGTGGGGGGACAGGGGGCGGCCTGACCTTC.

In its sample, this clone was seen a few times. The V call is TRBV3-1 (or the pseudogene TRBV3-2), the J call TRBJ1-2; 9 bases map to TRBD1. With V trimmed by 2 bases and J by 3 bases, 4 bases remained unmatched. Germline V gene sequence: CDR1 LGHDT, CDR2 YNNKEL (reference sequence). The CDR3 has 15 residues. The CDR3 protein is CASSQWDRADYGYTF. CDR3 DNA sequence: TGTGCCAGCAGCCAATGGGACAGGGCGGACTATGGCTACACCTTC.

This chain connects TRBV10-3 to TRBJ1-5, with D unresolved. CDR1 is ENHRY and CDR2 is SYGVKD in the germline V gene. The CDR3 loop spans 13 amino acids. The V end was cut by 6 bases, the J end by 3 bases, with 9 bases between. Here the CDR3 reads CAISEASNQPQHF. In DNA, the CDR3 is TGTGCCATCAGCGAGGCGTCCAATCAGCCCCAGCATTTT.

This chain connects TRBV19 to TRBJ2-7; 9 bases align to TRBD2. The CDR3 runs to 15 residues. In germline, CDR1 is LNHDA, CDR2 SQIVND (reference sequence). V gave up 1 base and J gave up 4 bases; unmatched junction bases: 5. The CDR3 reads CASSIVGGGAYEQYF. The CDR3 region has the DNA TGTGCCAGTAGTATAGTCGGCGGGGGGGCTTACGAGCAGTACTTC.